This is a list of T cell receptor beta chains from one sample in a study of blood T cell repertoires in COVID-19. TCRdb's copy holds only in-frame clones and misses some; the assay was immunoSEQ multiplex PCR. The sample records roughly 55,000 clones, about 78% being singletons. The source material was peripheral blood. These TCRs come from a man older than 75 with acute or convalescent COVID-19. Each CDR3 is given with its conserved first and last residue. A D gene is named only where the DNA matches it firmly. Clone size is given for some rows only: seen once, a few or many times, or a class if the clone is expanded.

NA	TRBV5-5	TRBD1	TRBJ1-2	CASSSIGTGGKDGYTF	TGTGCCAGCAGCTCAATAGGGACAGGGGGCAAGGATGGCTACACCTTC
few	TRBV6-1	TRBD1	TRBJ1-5	CASSGRQGYSNQPQHF	TGTGCCAGCAGTGGACGACAGGGCTATAGCAATCAGCCCCAGCATTTT
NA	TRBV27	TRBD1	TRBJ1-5	CASSSGQGSNQPQHF	TGTGCCAGCAGTTCGGGACAGGGAAGCAATCAGCCCCAGCATTTT
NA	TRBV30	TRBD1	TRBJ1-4	CAWSVLDDGDSIFATNEKLFF	TGTGCCTGGAGTGTACTCGATGATGGGGACAGCATCTTCGCAACTAATGAAAAACTGTTTTTT
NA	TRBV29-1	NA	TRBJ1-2	CSVENGGANYGYTF	TGCAGCGTTGAAAACGGGGGAGCTAACTATGGCTACACCTTC
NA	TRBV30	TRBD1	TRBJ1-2	CAWSVLSGGFYGYTF	TGTGCCTGGAGTGTATTGTCAGGGGGCTTTTATGGCTACACCTTC
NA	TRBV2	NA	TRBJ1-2	CASSQNRGGGYTF	TGTGCCAGCAGTCAAAACCGGGGTGGCGGCTACACCTTC
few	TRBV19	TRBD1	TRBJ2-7	CASSPGGYEQYF	TGTGCCAGTAGCCCAGGGGGCTACGAGCAGTACTTC
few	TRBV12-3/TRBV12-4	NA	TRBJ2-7	CASRRSSIYEQYF	TGTGCCAGCCGGAGAAGCAGCATCTACGAGCAGTACTTC
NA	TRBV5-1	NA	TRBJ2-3	CASSPRRGDTQYF	TGCGCCAGCAGTCCACGTCGGGGGGATACGCAGTATTTT
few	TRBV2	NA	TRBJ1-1	CASRGDLLNTEAFF	TGTGCCAGCAGGGGGGACTTGTTAAACACTGAAGCTTTCTTT
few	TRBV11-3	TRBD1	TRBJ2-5	CASSPGTGGTQETQYF	TGTGCCAGCAGCCCAGGGACAGGGGGAACCCAAGAGACCCAGTACTTC
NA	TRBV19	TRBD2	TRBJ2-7	CASSIEAGAAYEQYF	TGTGCCAGTAGTATAGAAGCGGGAGCGGCCTACGAGCAGTACTTC
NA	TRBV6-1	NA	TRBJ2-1	CASSNGLSSYNEQFF	TGTGCCAGCAGTAATGGACTGAGCTCCTACAATGAGCAGTTCTTC
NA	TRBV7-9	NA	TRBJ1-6	CASSPPRDSNSPLHF	TGTGCCAGCAGCCCCCCCCGGGACTCGAATTCACCCCTCCACTTT
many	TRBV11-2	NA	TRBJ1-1	CASSLGLRELNTEAFF	TGTGCCAGCAGCTTAGGACTCCGGGAACTGAACACTGAAGCTTTCTTT
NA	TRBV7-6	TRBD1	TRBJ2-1	CASSLGTGPPNEQFF	TGTGCCAGCAGCTTAGGGACAGGCCCCCCCAATGAGCAGTTCTTC
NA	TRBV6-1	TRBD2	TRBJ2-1	CASSEVPSGGLEQFF	TGTGCCAGCAGTGAAGTGCCTAGCGGGGGCTTAGAGCAGTTCTTC
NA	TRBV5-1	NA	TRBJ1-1	CASSRMGGTEAFF	TGCGCCAGCAGCCGTATGGGAGGGACTGAAGCTTTCTTT
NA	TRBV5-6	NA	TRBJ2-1	CASSGGLSSYNEQFF	TGTGCCAGCAGCGGGGGACTCAGCTCCTACAATGAGCAGTTCTTC
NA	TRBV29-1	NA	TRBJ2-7	CSVRGSGEQYF	TGCAGCGTGCGGGGCTCAGGCGAGCAGTACTTC
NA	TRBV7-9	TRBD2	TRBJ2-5	CASSTGTSGKQETQYF	TGTGCCAGCAGCACCGGGACTAGCGGGAAACAAGAGACCCAGTACTTC
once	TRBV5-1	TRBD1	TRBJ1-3	CASSRDTRQGPGNTIYF	TGCGCCAGCAGCCGAGATACGAGACAGGGCCCCGGAAACACCATATATTTT
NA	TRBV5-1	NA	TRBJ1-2	CASSLAGGDNYGYTF	TGCGCCAGCAGCTTGGCCGGGGGGGATAACTATGGCTACACCTTC
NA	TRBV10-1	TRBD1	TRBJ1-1	CASSESTAQGTEAFF	TGCGCCAGCAGTGAGTCGACTGCACAGGGGACTGAAGCTTTCTTT
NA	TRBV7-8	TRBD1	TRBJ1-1	CASSPRTGENTEAFF	TGTGCCAGCAGCCCCCGGACAGGGGAGAACACTGAAGCTTTCTTT
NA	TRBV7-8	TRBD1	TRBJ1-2	CASSPGQGASYGYTF	TGTGCCAGCAGCCCCGGACAGGGGGCCTCCTATGGCTACACCTTC
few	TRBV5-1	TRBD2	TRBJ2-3	CASSGTSGRPADTQYF	TGCGCCAGCAGCGGGACTAGCGGAAGGCCCGCAGATACGCAGTATTTT
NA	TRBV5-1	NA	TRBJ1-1	CASSLGFGPGSVTEAFF	NA
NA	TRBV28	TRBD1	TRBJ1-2	CASSLAGTGRDGYTF	TGTGCCAGCAGTTTAGCCGGGACAGGGAGGGATGGCTACACCTTC
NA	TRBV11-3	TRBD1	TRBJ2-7	CASSQQGTGGYEQYF	TGTGCCAGCAGCCAACAGGGGACAGGGGGCTACGAGCAGTACTTC
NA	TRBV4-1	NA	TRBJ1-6	CASSQDGREIPLHF	TGCGCCAGCAGCCAAGACGGCAGGGAAATCCCCCTCCACTTT
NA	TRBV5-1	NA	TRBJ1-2	CASSSQGQGLYGYTF	TGCGCCAGCAGCTCACAGGGTCAAGGCCTCTATGGCTACACCTTC